These 22 T cell receptor beta chains were sequenced from one sample in a study of cytomegalovirus exposure and HLA in healthy donors (dated by TCRdb to 2015 to 2018). Libraries came from the immunoSEQ multiplex PCR assay. A mixture of 60 forward primers for TCR Vbeta segments and 13 reverse primers for TCR Jbeta segments was used in the multiplex PCR. In TCRdb, the immuneACCESS table is reduced to in-frame sequences with V and J assigned. These tables do not hold every clone; where another copy was compared, an unresolved V gene accounts for under half, and the others remain unexplained. Counted in this sample were more than 80,000 clones; approximately 70% of them appeared once. In total, the top ten clones hold approximately 2.9% of the sample. Sequences were obtained from PBMCs. The receptors here all came from a man aged 50 or older in good health and CMV-seronegative.

The chain has TRBV7-2 and TRBJ2-7; 9 bases are a match to TRBD1. This CDR3 contains 13 residues. V lost 5 bases to trimming and J lost 6 bases; unmatched junction nucleotides: 5. Germline CDR1 reads SGHTA; CDR2 reads FQGNSA. CDR3 nucleotide sequence: TGTGCCAGCAGCCAACCGGACAGGGGCGAGCAGTACGTC. Translating gives CASSQPDRGEQYV.

The chain joins TRBV2 to TRBJ2-1; 11 nucleotides line up with TRBD2. This CDR3 has 15 amino acids. CDR1 and CDR2 from the germline V gene are SNHLY and FYNNEI. The J segment lost 5 bases and the V segment lost 8 bases, leaving 8 bases of the junction unmatched. CDR3 loop: CASVWGTSGHNEQFF. As DNA, the CDR3 is TGTGCCAGCGTTTGGGGGACTAGCGGCCACAATGAGCAGTTCTTC.

This chain links TRBV2 with TRBJ2-7; 10 positions match TRBD2. V gave up 8 bases and J gave up 3 bases; unmatched junction bases: 13. CDR1 SNHLY and CDR2 FYNNEI come from the germline V gene. The CDR3 contains 16 residues. The CDR3 DNA reads as TGTGCCAGCGAGATGCAAAGTAGGACTAGCGGCTACGAGCAGTACTTC. Translated: CASEMQSRTSGYEQYF.

This chain joins TRBV18 and TRBJ1-1; the D gene is possibly TRBD1 (6 bases). The CDR3 is made up of 16 amino acids. Germline assignment: CDR1 KGHSH and CDR2 LQKENI. The V and J ends lost 2 bases and 1 base respectively, with 14 bases between them. Written as DNA, the CDR3 is TGTGCCAGCTCACCATTGAAGACAGGCGGGAACACTGAAGCTTTCTTT. It encodes CASSPLKTGGNTEAFF.

The V and J genes are TRBV4-3 and TRBJ1-6; 8 nucleotides align to TRBD1. The CDR3 covers 17 residues. V was pared by 0 bases and J by 4 bases, with 5 bases of the junction left unmatched. Germline-derived CDR1 and CDR2 are LGHNA and YSLEER. CDR3 sequence reads: CASSQDYTGGYNSPLHF. CDR3 nucleotides: TGCGCCAGCAGCCAAGATTACACAGGGGGTTATAATTCACCCCTCCACTTT.

This chain joins TRBV7-9 and TRBJ2-2; no definite D call. Germline CDR1 is SEHNR and CDR2 is FQNEAQ (reference sequence). The CDR3 totals 14 residues. V lost 2 bases and J 1 base, leaving 5 bases between the germline ends. CDR3: CASSLNRNTGELFF. The DNA for the CDR3 is TGTGCCAGCAGCTTAAACAGGAACACCGGGGAGCTGTTTTTT.

The V call is TRBV7-9, the J call TRBJ2-7; TRBD2 matches 7 bases. In germline, CDR1 is SEHNR, CDR2 FQNEAQ (reference sequence). Trimming removed 3 bases from V and 1 base from J; junction bases left unmatched: 6. The CDR3 covers 15 residues. The CDR3 DNA is TGTGCCAGCAGCTTGAGCGGGGCTCTATCCTACGAGCAGTACTTC. This gives the protein CASSLSGALSYEQYF.

The rearrangement links TRBV7-9 to TRBJ2-3, with 9 bases that match TRBD1. The ends lost 7 bases at V and 2 bases at J; junction bases unmatched: 4. The CDR3 consists of 14 residues. CDR1 is SEHNR, CDR2 FQNEAQ, per germline (reference sequence). CDR3 region: CASTHRGPTDTQYF. The CDR3 DNA sequence: TGTGCCAGCACCCACAGGGGGCCCACAGATACGCAGTATTTT.

In its sample, this clone was seen a few times. The chain recombines TRBV15 with TRBJ2-7, with TRBD1 matching 9 bases. Germline trimming cut 0 bases from V and 3 bases from J; bases unmatched to any gene: 6. The germline V gene has CDR1 LNHNV and CDR2 YYDKDF (reference sequence). CDR3 length equals 16 residues. For the CDR3, the DNA is TGTGCCACCAGCAGAGATTTGGGACAGGGAGGCTACGAGCAGTACTTC. It codes for CATSRDLGQGGYEQYF.

The V call is TRBV5-1, the J call TRBJ2-7, with D perhaps TRBD1 (6 bases). This CDR3 comprises 14 residues. V lost 4 bases, J lost 1 base, and 12 bases lay in between. In germline, CDR1 is SGHRS, CDR2 YFSETQ. The CDR3 sequence is CASSRRGSSYEQYF. The CDR3 DNA follows: TGCGCCAGCAGCCGCAGGGGAAGTTCCTACGAGCAGTACTTC. The variable domain in full, completed from reference TRBV5-1 and TRBJ2-7, reads KAGVTQTPRYLIKTRGQQVTLSCSPISGHRSVSWYQQTPGQGLQFLFEYFSETQRNKGNFPGRFSGRQFSNSRSEMNVSTLELGDSALYLCASSRRGSSYEQYFGPGTRLTVT.

The V gene is TRBV30, the J gene TRBJ2-1; perhaps TRBD2 as D (5 bases). Trimming shortened V by 0 bases and J by 2 bases, and 14 bases separated the two germline ends. Germline V gene lookup returns CDR1 GTSNPN and CDR2 SVGIG (reference sequence). The CDR3 covers 16 residues. CDR3 nucleotide sequence: TGTGCCTGGAGTGTAGGTTCCAGCGGTCCCTACAATGAGCAGTTCTTC. It specifies CAWSVGSSGPYNEQFF.

The genes are TRBV15 and TRBJ2-7; possible D gene TRBD2, 6 bases. V was shortened by 2 bases and J by 4 bases, with 15 bases between the two germline ends. Germline CDR1 is LNHNV and CDR2 is YYDKDF (reference sequence). The CDR3 totals 15 residues. CDR3 loop: CATSRNPGGIYEQYV. As DNA, the CDR3 is TGTGCCACCAGCAGAAACCCCGGAGGGATTTACGAGCAGTACGTC.

The chain has TRBV4-1 and TRBJ1-5, with a weak D call TRBD1 (6 bases). Trimming took 4 bases from V and 3 from J, leaving 22 bases between them. Germline lookup yields CDR1 MGHRA and CDR2 YSYEKL. The CDR3 sequence is 18 residues long. The CDR3 nucleotides read TGCGCCAGCAGCCTCAACTATAGGACAGCTATAGACAATCAGCCCCAGCATTTT. This gives the protein CASSLNYRTAIDNQPQHF.

V gene TRBV4-3 combines with J gene TRBJ1-4; TRBD1 aligns across 7 bases. The germline CDR1 and CDR2 sequences are LGHNA and YSLEER. The CDR3 length is 18 residues. J was trimmed by 11 bases and V by 0 bases; bases with no gene match: 18. The CDR3 sequence: CASSQEPTGRYLIRKLFF. DNA of the CDR3: TGCGCCAGCAGCCAAGAGCCGACAGGGCGCTATCTCATTCGGAAACTGTTTTTT.

This chain uses TRBV7-2 with TRBJ2-1; D gene ambiguous. Germline loops: CDR1 SGHTA, CDR2 FQGNSA. The CDR3 covers 13 residues. V lost 6 bases and J 4 bases, leaving 10 bases between the germline ends. Here the CDR3 reads CASRLAAYNEQFF. The CDR3 DNA follows: TGTGCCAGCAGGCTTGCGGCTTACAATGAGCAGTTCTTC.

The chain joins TRBV6-4 to TRBJ2-2; 10 nucleotides agree with TRBD1. This CDR3 has 13 residues. After removal of 6 bases from V and 6 bases from J, the junction contained 1 base not matched to a gene. The germline gives CDR1 MRHNA, CDR2 SNTAGT. The DNA of the CDR3 is TGTGCCAGCAGGGACAGGGGGTCCGGGGAGCTGTTTTTT. Translated: CASRDRGSGELFF.

This chain connects TRBV7-8 to TRBJ1-1; 11 positions match TRBD1. The J segment lost 6 bases and the V segment lost 5 bases, leaving 8 bases of the junction unmatched. CDR1 SGHVS and CDR2 FQNEAQ come from the germline V gene. There are 15 residues in the CDR3. Here the CDR3 DNA reads TGTGCCAGCAGCCCATGGGACAGGGGGTTCTCTGAAGCTTTCTTT. As protein: CASSPWDRGFSEAFF.

The chain is built from TRBV5-1 and TRBJ1-6; 7 nucleotides agree with TRBD1. The CDR3 has 14 residues. The germline V gene has CDR1 SGHRS and CDR2 YFSETQ. The V gene end was trimmed by 4 bases and the J gene end by 10 bases; junction bases not matched to a gene: 8. CDR3 residues: CASSHGTAISPLHF. The CDR3 region has the DNA TGCGCCAGCAGCCACGGGACAGCGATATCACCCCTCCACTTT.

V is TRBV5-1 and J is TRBJ2-7; 9 nucleotides align to TRBD1. CDR1 is SGHRS and CDR2 is YFSETQ in the germline V gene. Trimming took 1 base from V and 7 from J; bases not matched to a gene: 9. The CDR3 totals 15 residues. CDR3 coding DNA: TGCGCCAGCAGCTTGATGGGACAGGGTTCTGAGGAGCAGTACTTC. Its translation: CASSLMGQGSEEQYF.

The CDR3 DNA follows: TGTGCCAGCAGCTTAAGAGGACAGGGGAACACTGAAGCTTTCTTT. Amino acid sequence: CASSLRGQGNTEAFF. J is TRBJ1-1 and V is TRBV7-9, with TRBD1 identical over 8 bases. Looked up from germline, CDR1 is SEHNR and CDR2 is FQNEAQ (reference sequence). The CDR3 is 15 residues long. After removal of 2 bases from V and 1 base from J, the junction contained 3 bases not matched to a gene.

This clone came up a few times. The rearrangement links TRBV6-5 to TRBJ2-5, with unresolved D. The V end was cut by 2 bases, the J end by 1 base, with 8 bases between. Germline V gene lookup returns CDR1 MNHEY and CDR2 SVGAGI. The CDR3 consists of 14 residues. The CDR3 loop is CASSYSPGQETQYF. CDR3 DNA sequence: TGTGCCAGCAGTTACAGTCCGGGCCAAGAGACCCAGTACTTC.

The chain employs TRBV4-1 and TRBJ2-7; TRBD1 aligns across 9 bases. Germline assignment: CDR1 MGHRA and CDR2 YSYEKL. The CDR3 extends over 16 amino acids. J gave up 0 bases and V 3 bases, and 6 bases lay outside the gene matches. In nucleotides, the CDR3 is TGCGCCAGCAGCCACCTCGGGACAGGGTCCTCCTACGAGCAGTACTTC. Its translation is CASSHLGTGSSYEQYF.